These 11 T cell receptor beta chains originate from one sample sequenced in a study of shared clonotypes between healthy human individuals. Only in-frame clones appear in the TCRdb table, and some are missing; sequencing was by immunoSEQ multiplex PCR. The profile shows about 980,000 clones, approximately 80% of them singletons. Sequences were obtained from memory CD4+ T cells sorted from blood. The subset here: CD45RA-negative fraction. The source of these receptors is a man younger than 35 in good health.

The CDR3 loop is CASSSRLRGQGMADTQYF. The CDR3 DNA follows: TGTGCCAGCAGCTCCCGACTGAGGGGACAGGGGATGGCAGATACGCAGTATTTT. The chain uses TRBV7-8 and TRBJ2-3; 10 bases align to TRBD1. The CDR3 covers 18 residues. With 4 bases clipped from V and 4 bases from J, the junction kept 14 bases outside the gene matches. Germline CDR1 and CDR2: SGHVS and FQNEAQ.

For this clone: Other DNA sequences of this sample code for an identical CDR3. The gene calls are TRBV9 and TRBJ2-7; D is ambiguous. Looked up from germline, CDR1 is SGDLS and CDR2 is YYNGEE. The CDR3 loop spans 14 amino acids. The V and J ends lost 0 bases and 0 bases respectively, with 7 bases between them. In nucleotides, the CDR3 is TGTGCCAGCAGCGTAGTGGCTAACTCCTACGAGCAGTACTTC. It codes for CASSVVANSYEQYF.

For this clone: One end of the junction fails to match germline, which may point to a read error. The V and J genes are TRBV7-7 and TRBJ2-5; D is possibly TRBD2 (6 bases). CDR1 and CDR2 (germline): SSHAT, FNYEAQ (reference sequence). The length of the CDR3 is 15 residues. CDR3 bases: TGTGCTAGCAGCTTACGGTTTGGGGGAGGAGAGACCCAGTACTTC. Protein sequence: CASSLRFGGGETQYF.

V gene TRBV28 combines with J gene TRBJ1-1, with D uncertain. The CDR3 is made up of 13 amino acids. Trimming shortened V by 0 bases and J by 4 bases, and 6 bases separated the two germline ends. CDR1 is MDHEN, CDR2 SYDVKM, per germline. The chain's CDR3 is CASSLWRTTEAFF. The DNA for the CDR3 is TGTGCCAGCAGTTTATGGAGGACCACTGAAGCTTTCTTT.

The chain couples TRBV28 to TRBJ1-1; D ambiguous. The germline CDR1 and CDR2 sequences are MDHEN and SYDVKM. The CDR3 runs 18 residues. V was clipped by 2 bases and J by 6 bases, with 25 bases between them. The CDR3 DNA reads TGTGCCAGCAGTTTAACCACCGCCACCGTCTCACGTACCTCTGAAGCTTTCTTT. Its translation is CASSLTTATVSRTSEAFF.

The rearrangement joins TRBV6-4 to TRBJ2-1; D uncertain. Per the germline V gene, CDR1 is MRHNA and CDR2 is SNTAGT. This CDR3 contains 18 residues. V was clipped by 5 bases and J by 1 base, with 21 bases between them. The CDR3 sequence: CASSRPNGDMTSYNEQFF. In DNA form, the CDR3 reads TGTGCCAGCAGTAGACCAAATGGGGATATGACTTCCTACAATGAGCAGTTCTTC.

The V gene is TRBV5-8, the J gene TRBJ2-1, with 11 bases aligning to TRBD2. This CDR3 spans 14 amino acids. CDR1 is SGHTS and CDR2 is YDEGEE in the germline V gene. V shed 4 bases and J 5 bases; nucleotides not matched to a gene: 2. CDR3 residues: CASSRLAGNNEQFF. The CDR3 DNA follows: TGTGCCAGCAGCCGACTAGCGGGGAACAATGAGCAGTTCTTC.

The sample holds a few counts of this clone. The chain employs TRBV5-1 and TRBJ1-4, with 7 bases fitting TRBD1. Germline lookup yields CDR1 SGHRS and CDR2 YFSETQ. This CDR3 spans 16 amino acids. V lost 4 bases and J lost 4; bases outside the gene matches: 10. The CDR3 DNA reads as TGCGCCAGCAGCCCGAGGACAGGTGGTCTTAATGAAAAACTGTTTTTT. This codes for CASSPRTGGLNEKLFF. Full variable domain (remainder filled in from reference TRBV5-1 and TRBJ1-4): KAGVTQTPRYLIKTRGQQVTLSCSPISGHRSVSWYQQTPGQGLQFLFEYFSETQRNKGNFPGRFSGRQFSNSRSEMNVSTLELGDSALYLCASSPRTGGLNEKLFFGSGTQLSVL.

The J gene is TRBJ2-1, the V gene TRBV4-3, with a tentative D call TRBD2 (6 bases). From germline, CDR1 is LGHNA and CDR2 YSLEER. V dropped 0 bases and J dropped 4 bases, with 10 bases sitting between them. The CDR3 spans 15 residues. The CDR3 DNA reads TGCGCCAGCAGCCAAGATGCGGGATCTTACAATGAGCAGTTCTTC. Protein sequence: CASSQDAGSYNEQFF.

The rearrangement uses TRBV28 and TRBJ1-5; D remains unclear. Trimming cost V 6 bases and J 2 bases, with 11 bases left between them. Germline CDR1 and CDR2: MDHEN and SYDVKM. There are 14 residues in the CDR3. The CDR3 region is CASRSSGGNQPQHF. The CDR3 region has the DNA TGTGCCAGCAGGTCATCGGGAGGCAATCAGCCCCAGCATTTT.

The table lists this clone with a few counts. The rearrangement joins TRBV25-1 to TRBJ2-1; 10 nucleotides agree with TRBD2. The CDR3 sequence is 17 residues long. V lost 4 bases to trimming and J lost 4 bases; unmatched junction nucleotides: 10. The V gene's germline CDR1 is MGHDK and CDR2 SYGVNS. CDR3 amino acids: CASSGRLAGGIYNEQFF. The CDR3 bases are TGTGCCAGCAGTGGTCGATTAGCGGGAGGAATTTACAATGAGCAGTTCTTC.